These T cell receptor beta chains were read from a single sample in a study of OX40 agonist ivuxolimab in advanced cancers. Produced via immunoSEQ multiplex PCR; TCRdb's table is partial and in-frame only. The table has about 70,000 clones, approximately 90% seen once. Specimen: CD4+ or CD8+ T cells sorted from blood, collected in a trial of the OX40 agonist ivuxolimab. The receptor set was obtained from an adult with an advanced solid tumor such as melanoma, head and neck, liver or kidney cancer. Each CDR3 is given with its conserved first and last residue. Fields, in order: J gene, D gene, clone size, V gene, CDR3 DNA, CDR3 protein. D genes are given only for firm matches. For some rows the clone size is stated as once, few or many, or as a class when expanded; others skip it.

TRBJ2-3 | TRBD2 | . | TRBV6-6 | TGTGCCAGCAGACTAGCGGGGGGCCACACAGATACGCAGTATTTT | CASRLAGGHTDTQYF
TRBJ1-4 | . | once | TRBV6-1 | TGTGCCAGCAGTGAAGCCAGGGTCGGGGAAAAACTGTTTTTT | CASSEARVGEKLFF
TRBJ2-7 | . | . | TRBV5-4 | TGTGCCAGCAGCTTGAGTCAGGGTACCGCCTACGAGCAGTACTTC | CASSLSQGTAYEQYF
TRBJ2-1 | TRBD2 | . | TRBV7-2 | TGTGCCAGCAGCTTAGTGGGGGGGTACAATGAGCAGTTCTTC | CASSLVGGYNEQFF
TRBJ1-2 | TRBD1 | once | TRBV2 | TGTGCCAGCAGTGAACGGGACAGGGGGTATGGCTACACCTTC | CASSERDRGYGYTF
TRBJ2-7 | TRBD1 | . | TRBV6-5 | TGTGCCAGCAGTTACGACAGGGAAGCCTACGAGCAGTACTTC | CASSYDREAYEQYF
TRBJ1-6 | TRBD1 | . | TRBV5-4 | TGTGCCAGCAGCTCACAGGGGTACAATTCACCCCTCCACTTT | CASSSQGYNSPLHF
TRBJ2-7 | TRBD1 | . | TRBV23-1 | TGCGCCAGCAGTCCGTCCAAGATGAACCGGGACAGAAGAAAGAACGAGCAGTACTTC | CASSPSKMNRDRRKNEQYF
TRBJ2-7 | TRBD1 | few | TRBV5-1 | TGCGCCAGCAGCTTCGGGACAGGGCCGTCCTCCTACGAGCAGTACTTC | CASSFGTGPSSYEQYF
TRBJ1-2 | TRBD1 | . | TRBV11-2 | TGTGCCAGCAGCGGTGCGGGACAGGAGGGCTATGGCTACACCTTC | CASSGAGQEGYGYTF
TRBJ1-3 | TRBD1 | . | TRBV5-1 | TGCGCCAGCAGCTTGGCGGGACAGAGGGGTAGCTCTGGAAACACCATATATTTT | CASSLAGQRGSSGNTIYF
TRBJ2-5 | . | . | TRBV7-2 | TGTGCCAGCAGCGGTGGACTTCAAGAGACCCAGTACTTC | CASSGGLQETQYF
TRBJ1-2 | . | . | TRBV7-2 | TGTGCCAGCAGCTTCGGATCCGGGACACCATATGGCTACACCTTC | CASSFGSGTPYGYTF
TRBJ1-2 | TRBD1 | . | TRBV19 | TGTGCCAGTAGTGTGGACAGGAGCTATGGCTACACCTTC | CASSVDRSYGYTF
TRBJ2-3 | TRBD2 | . | TRBV5-5 | TGTGCCAGCAGCTTGGCTAGCGGGGGAGATACGCAGTATTTT | CASSLASGGDTQYF
TRBJ2-7 | . | . | TRBV6-5 | TGTGCCAGCAGTTACTCGATGGGGGAATACGAGCAGTACTTC | CASSYSMGEYEQYF
TRBJ1-5 | . | . | TRBV29-1 | TGCAGCGTAGGAGAACAGGGAAATCAGCCCCAGCATTTT | CSVGEQGNQPQHF
TRBJ2-3 | . | . | TRBV2 | TGTGCCAGCATGAGTGAGAGGCCTACGCAGTATTTT | CASMSERPTQYF
TRBJ2-3 | . | . | TRBV19 | TGTGCCAGTAGGGAGGGGGGCAAAGATACGCAGTATTTT | CASREGGKDTQYF
TRBJ1-5 | . | . | TRBV19 | TGTGCCAGTAGTTCGGTCCGGGGATTGGTTTATCAGCCCCAGCATTTT | CASSSVRGLVYQPQHF
TRBJ1-5 | TRBD1 | . | TRBV29-1 | TGCAGCGTTGCACAGGGGAATCAGCCCCAGCATTTT | CSVAQGNQPQHF
TRBJ2-7 | . | . | TRBV6-1 | TGTGCCAGCAGACCCCCGAGACTAGGAAGCGAGCAGTACTTC | CASRPPRLGSEQYF
TRBJ2-7 | TRBD2 | . | TRBV7-2 | TGTGCCAGCAGCTCCCACGCTAGCGGGGGGTACGAGCAGTACTTC | CASSSHASGGYEQYF
TRBJ2-7 | TRBD1 | . | TRBV11-2 | TGTGCCAGCAGCTTAGTAGGGACAGGGATGGACGAGCAGTACTTC | CASSLVGTGMDEQYF
TRBJ2-5 | . | . | TRBV11-3 | TGTGCCAGCAGCTTGGGGACTGGGGGATATGCGGGAGAGACCCAGTACTTC | CASSLGTGGYAGETQYF
TRBJ2-1 | . | . | TRBV9 | TGTGCCAGCAGCGTAGAGATCCGGGGACCTACCTACAATGAGCAGTTCTTC | CASSVEIRGPTYNEQFF
TRBJ1-5 | . | . | TRBV7-8 | TGTGCCAGCAGCTTAGCACAAGGGGCAGGGAGCAATCAGCCCCAGCATTTT | CASSLAQGAGSNQPQHF
TRBJ2-7 | TRBD2 | . | TRBV11-2 | TGTGCCAGCAGCTGGCAGTTAGCGGGGGGTTCCTACGAGCAGTACTTC | CASSWQLAGGSYEQYF
TRBJ1-1 | . | . | TRBV11-1 | TGTGCCAGCAGCTCGGCAAACGGAGGCACTGAAGCTTTCTTT | CASSSANGGTEAFF
TRBJ1-1 | . | . | TRBV7-9 | TGTGCCAGCAGCGTGGGGGTTATGCGGGCTGAAGCTTTCTTT | CASSVGVMRAEAFF
TRBJ2-1 | . | . | TRBV28 | TGTGCCAGCAGTTTTGCGGGGATCTCCTACAATGAGCAGTTCTTC | CASSFAGISYNEQFF
TRBJ1-6 | . | . | TRBV9 | TGTGCCAGCAGCGTTACAGGTATTGGTAATTCACCCCTCCACTTT | CASSVTGIGNSPLHF